Given below is one TCR beta chain in context. This record comes from a study of blood T cell repertoires in COVID-19. TCRdb's copy holds only in-frame clones and misses some; the assay was immunoSEQ multiplex PCR. The table has around 290,000 clones, 80% to 95% seen once. The CDR3 extends over 14 amino acids. Trimming cost V 5 bases and J 4 bases; bases outside gene matches: 7. Germline V CDR1 and CDR2: MNHEY, SMNVEV (reference sequence). The origin of this receptor is a woman aged 25 to 39 who had recovered from COVID-19. The sequencing sample was made of PBMCs or T cells enriched from blood (not recorded which). The chain combines TRBV27 with TRBJ2-7; 8 bases map to TRBD1. The CDR3 bases are TGTGCCAGCAGTCGAGGGACAGGCGCGTACGAGCAGTACTTC. Translating gives CASSRGTGAYEQYF.